This entry lists 18 T cell receptor beta chains sequenced from one sample in a study of T cells in Graves' hyperthyroidism and ophthalmopathy. Template material for amplifying TCR beta CDR3 regions consisted of RNA transcripts. HTBI primers drove first-round RT-PCR of the TCR CDR3. TCRdb re-called the multiplex PCR reads through MiXCR, storing one row per CDR3 protein. The table lists 350,000 to 400,000 distinct CDR3 sequences, about 15% of them singletons, with over 25% in the top ten. The source material was blood. The receptors were gathered from a woman aged 25 to 39 with Graves' hyperthyroidism.

This clonotype was detected ten times or more. The CDR3 spells CASGFGVSEQFF. In DNA form, the CDR3 reads TGTGCTAGTGGTTTTGGGGTGAGTGAGCAGTTCTTC. The chain joins TRBV12-5 to TRBJ2-1; D is unresolved. The V end was cut by 3 bases, the J end by 9 bases, with 9 bases between. Germline V CDR1 and CDR2: LGHNT, FRNRAP. This CDR3 spans 12 amino acids. The full variable domain, with the rest looked up from reference TRBV12-5 and TRBJ2-1, is DARVTQTPRHKVTEMGQEVTMRCQPILGHNTVFWYRQTMMQGLELLAYFRNRAPLDDSGMPKDRFSAEMPDATLATLKIQPSEPRDSAVYFCASGFGVSEQFFGPGTRLTVL.

The gene calls are TRBV24-1 and TRBJ2-1, with TRBD1 matching over 8 bases. From germline, CDR1 is KGHDR and CDR2 SFDVKD. Unmatched junction bases numbered 7, after V lost 3 bases and J lost 1 base. The CDR3 is 17 residues long. The CDR3 loop reads CATSDQIGQGSYNEQFF. CDR3 nucleotide sequence: TGTGCCACCAGTGATCAAATTGGACAGGGTTCCTACAATGAGCAGTTCTTC.

In this sample, this clonotype turned up many times. The chain joins TRBV28 to TRBJ2-5, with 15 bases lining up with TRBD2. V shed 5 bases, J shed 5 bases, and the junction held 9 bases outside the gene matches. Germline CDR1 and CDR2: MDHEN and SYDVKM. This CDR3 contains 17 residues. DNA for the CDR3: TGTGCCAGCAGTCCCATGGGACTAGCGGGAGGTCGGGAGACCCAGTACTTC. This gives the protein CASSPMGLAGGRETQYF.

Points on this clonotype: It may be a read error: a sequence one base away is much more abundant. It is likely a read error, because the conserved phenylalanine at the end of the CDR3 is missing. The chain employs TRBV12-3 or TRBV12-4 and TRBJ2-5; 8 bases agree with TRBD1. This CDR3 spans 14 amino acids. Germline trimming cut 5 bases from V and 5 bases from J; bases unmatched to any gene: 7. CDR3 sequence reads: CASSEVRGQETQYL. CDR3 bases: TGTGCCAGCAGTGAGGTCAGGGGGCAGGAGACCCAGTACCTC.

There are a few counts of this clonotype. CDR3: CATSDSDRDTGELFF. In DNA, the CDR3 is TGTGCCACCAGTGATTCTGACAGGGACACCGGGGAGCTGTTTTTT. The V gene is TRBV24-1, the J gene TRBJ2-2; 7 nucleotides line up with TRBD1. The germline CDR1 and CDR2 sequences are KGHDR and SFDVKD. This CDR3 is 15 amino acids long. With V trimmed by 2 bases and J by 3 bases, 2 bases remained unmatched.

The rearrangement joins TRBV5-1 to TRBJ2-5; 7 bases align to TRBD2. Germline V gives CDR1 SGHRS, CDR2 YFSETQ. Trimming removed 0 bases from V and 4 bases from J; junction bases left unmatched: 9. The CDR3 is 16 amino acids. The CDR3 coding sequence is TGCGCCAGCAGCTTGGGGGGGGGGGAGATCCGAGAGACCCAGTACTTC. Protein product: CASSLGGGEIRETQYF.

This clonotype occurred many times. This chain joins TRBV28 and TRBJ1-3; D not certain. This CDR3 region has 14 residues. CDR1 and CDR2 from the germline V gene are MDHEN and SYDVKM. Trimming left V 6 bases short and J 1 base short, with 10 bases between. This CDR3 reads CASSPPGSGNTIYF. CDR3 nucleotides: TGTGCCAGCAGCCCCCCGGGTTCTGGAAACACCATATATTTT.

Comments on this clonotype: One base away lies a much larger clone, so this may be a sequencing read error. V gene TRBV28 combines with J gene TRBJ2-7; 9 bases agree with TRBD1. CDR1 and CDR2 from the germline V gene are MDHEN and SYDVKM. V was clipped by 4 bases and J by 3 bases; unmatched bases: 16. This CDR3 has 18 residues. DNA of the CDR3: TGTGCCAGCAGTTCCTACATGACAACCGGGACAGGGCACTACGAGCAGTACTTC. Amino acid sequence: CASSSYMTTGTGHYEQYF.

With respect to this clonotype: A clone one base away is much larger, so this may be a read error. The chain links TRBV6-5 to TRBJ2-7, with D perhaps TRBD1 or TRBD2 (5 bases each). The CDR3 sequence is 17 residues long. The germline V gene encodes CDR1 MNHEY and CDR2 SVGAGI. The CDR3 protein is CASSYLHRSRGSRERYF. CDR3 bases: TGTGCCAGCAGTTACCTGCACCGATCCCGGGGCTCGAGGGAGCGGTACTTC.

This clonotype has more than one count but fewer than ten. V and J are TRBV7-2 and TRBJ2-3; D unresolved. The V end was cut by 1 base, the J end by 0 bases, with 8 bases between. The CDR3 spans 15 residues. In germline, CDR1 is SGHTA, CDR2 FQGNSA. The CDR3: CASSLGSYSTDTQYF. CDR3 coding DNA: TGTGCCAGCAGCTTAGGGAGCTACAGCACAGATACGCAGTATTTT.

In its sample, this clonotype was seen many times. The genes are TRBV6-4 and TRBJ2-7; D call uncertain. The germline gives CDR1 MRHNA, CDR2 SNTAGT. The length of the CDR3 is 14 residues. V lost 2 bases and J lost 4, with 12 bases in between. This CDR3 is CASSDGRTTYEQYF. The CDR3 DNA sequence: TGTGCCAGCAGTGACGGTCGCACCACTTACGAGCAGTACTTC.

Only a few counts were recorded for this clonotype. The chain joins TRBV27 to TRBJ2-3; D not certain. Trimming took 4 bases from V and 7 from J, leaving 9 bases between them. The CDR3 extends over 12 amino acids. Per germline, CDR1 MNHEY and CDR2 SMNVEV (reference sequence). In DNA, the CDR3 is TGTGCCAGCAGTTCAGAAGGTTATACGCAGTATTTT. This sequence encodes CASSSEGYTQYF.

This clonotype was detected a few times. The gene calls are TRBV30 and TRBJ1-6; 7 bases agree with TRBD1. The CDR3 runs to 14 residues. Germline CDR1 and CDR2: GTSNPN and SVGIG (reference sequence). The junction had 4 bases not matched to a gene; V was cut back by 1 base and J by 7 bases. The CDR3 DNA is TGTGCCTGGAGTGGACAGGGTTACAATTCACCCCTCCACTTT. Amino acid sequence: CAWSGQGYNSPLHF.

On this clonotype itself: A much larger clone differs by one base, so this may be a read error. The chain combines TRBV7-2 with TRBJ2-7; D gene unclear. Germline-derived CDR1 and CDR2 are SGHTA and FQGNSA. The V end was cut by 5 bases, the J end by 2 bases, with 13 bases between. This CDR3 is 14 amino acids long. DNA for the CDR3: TGTGCCAGCAGCCCAAACTATTCGCCCTACGAGCAGTACTTC. This translates into CASSPNYSPYEQYF.

This clonotype was observed many times. The chain is built from TRBV5-1 and TRBJ1-4, with TRBD1 matching 12 bases. V was clipped by 3 bases and J by 10 bases; unmatched bases: 4. From germline, CDR1 is SGHRS and CDR2 YFSETQ. CDR3 length equals 14 residues. CDR3 sequence (DNA): TGCGCCAGCAGCTCCGGGACAGGGGGCTTAAAACTGTTTTTT. Translation gives CASSSGTGGLKLFF.

This clonotype appeared many times. The chain recombines TRBV28 with TRBJ2-7; 10 positions agree with TRBD2. The CDR3 has 16 residues. Germline CDR1 and CDR2: MDHEN and SYDVKM. The ends lost 6 bases at V and 0 bases at J; junction bases unmatched: 8. Here the CDR3 DNA reads TGTGCCAGCAGATTCGAGACTAGCGGGCGCTCCTACGAGCAGTACTTC. Translating it yields CASRFETSGRSYEQYF.

This clonotype showed up many times. The chain is built from TRBV7-2 and TRBJ2-1, with 9 bases lining up with TRBD2. Unmatched junction bases numbered 7, after V lost 2 bases and J lost 2 bases. CDR1 and CDR2 from the germline V gene are SGHTA and FQGNSA. The CDR3 is made up of 17 amino acids. CDR3 sequence reads: CASSLRRAGGPYNEQFF. The CDR3 region has the DNA TGTGCCAGCAGCTTAAGACGCGCGGGAGGGCCCTACAATGAGCAGTTCTTC.

This clonotype showed up many times. V is TRBV2 and J is TRBJ1-4; 7 bases align to TRBD1. Germline CDR1 reads SNHLY; CDR2 reads FYNNEI. The CDR3 is 14 amino acids. With V trimmed by 3 bases and J by 8 bases, 6 bases remained unmatched. CDR3 DNA: TGTGCCAGCAGTGATGTGGGGACAGCGGAAAAACTGTTTTTT. Translated, it gives CASSDVGTAEKLFF.